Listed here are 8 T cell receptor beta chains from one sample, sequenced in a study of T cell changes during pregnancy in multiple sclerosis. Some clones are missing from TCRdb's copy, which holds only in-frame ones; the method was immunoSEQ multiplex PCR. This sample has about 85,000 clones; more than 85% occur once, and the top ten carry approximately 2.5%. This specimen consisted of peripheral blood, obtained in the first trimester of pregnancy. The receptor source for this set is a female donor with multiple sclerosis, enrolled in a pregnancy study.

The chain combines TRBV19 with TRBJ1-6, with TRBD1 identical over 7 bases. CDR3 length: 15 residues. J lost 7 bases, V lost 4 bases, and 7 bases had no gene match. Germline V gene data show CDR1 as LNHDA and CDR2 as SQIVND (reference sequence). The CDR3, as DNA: TGTGCCAGTAGTACCAACAGGGGATGGAATTCACCCCTCCACTTT. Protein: CASSTNRGWNSPLHF.

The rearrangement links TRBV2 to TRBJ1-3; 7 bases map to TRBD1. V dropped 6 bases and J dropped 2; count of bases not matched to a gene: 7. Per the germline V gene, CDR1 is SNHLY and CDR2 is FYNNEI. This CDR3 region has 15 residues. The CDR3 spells CASRTRTGTGNTIYF. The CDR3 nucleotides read TGTGCCAGCAGAACACGGACAGGAACTGGAAACACCATATATTTT.

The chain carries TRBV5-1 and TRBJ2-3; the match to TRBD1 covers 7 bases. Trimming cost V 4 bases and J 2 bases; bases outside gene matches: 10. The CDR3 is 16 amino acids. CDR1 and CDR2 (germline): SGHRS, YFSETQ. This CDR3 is CASSPLRGFDTDTQYF. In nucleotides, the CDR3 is TGCGCCAGCAGCCCCCTCAGGGGGTTTGACACAGATACGCAGTATTTT.

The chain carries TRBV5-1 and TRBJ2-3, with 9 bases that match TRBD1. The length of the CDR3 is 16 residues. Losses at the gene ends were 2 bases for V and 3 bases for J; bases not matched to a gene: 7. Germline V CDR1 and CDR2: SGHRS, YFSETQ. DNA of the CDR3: TGCGCCAGCAGCTTTTCCGGGACAGGGTGGACAGATACGCAGTATTTT. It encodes CASSFSGTGWTDTQYF.

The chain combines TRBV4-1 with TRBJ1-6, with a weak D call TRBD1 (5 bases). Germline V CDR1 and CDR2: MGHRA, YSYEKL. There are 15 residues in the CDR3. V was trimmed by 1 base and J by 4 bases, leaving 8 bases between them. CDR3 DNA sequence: TGCGCCAGCAGCCAAGTACAGGTGTATAATTCACCCCTCCACTTT. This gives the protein CASSQVQVYNSPLHF.

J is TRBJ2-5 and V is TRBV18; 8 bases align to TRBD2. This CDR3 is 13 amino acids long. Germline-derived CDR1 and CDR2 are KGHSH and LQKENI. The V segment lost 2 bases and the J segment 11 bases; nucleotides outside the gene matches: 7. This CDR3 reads CASSPTGGGLQYF. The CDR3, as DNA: TGTGCCAGCTCACCAACCGGGGGGGGCCTTCAGTACTTC.

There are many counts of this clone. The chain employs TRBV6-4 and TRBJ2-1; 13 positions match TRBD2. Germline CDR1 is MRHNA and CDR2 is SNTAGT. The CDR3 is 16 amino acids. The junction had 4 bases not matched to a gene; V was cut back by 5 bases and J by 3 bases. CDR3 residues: CASSTTSGGDYNEQFF. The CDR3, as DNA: TGTGCCAGCAGTACTACTAGCGGGGGGGACTACAATGAGCAGTTCTTC.

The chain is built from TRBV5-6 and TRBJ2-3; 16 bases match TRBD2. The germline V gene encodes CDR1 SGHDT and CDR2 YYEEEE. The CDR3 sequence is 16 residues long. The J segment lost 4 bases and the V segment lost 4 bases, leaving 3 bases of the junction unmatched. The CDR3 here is CASSAGTSGGADTQYF. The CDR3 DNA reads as TGTGCCAGCAGCGCCGGGACTAGCGGGGGGGCAGATACGCAGTATTTT.